Following are 5 T cell receptor beta chains from one sample sequenced in a study of regulatory T cells in long-lasting Graves disease. Arm-PCR of CDR3 regions and iRepertoire HTBI primers were used to build TCR beta libraries. TCRdb re-analysed the multiplex PCR reads in MiXCR, keeping a single row per CDR3 protein. In the table there are some 500,000 distinct CDR3 sequences, around 16% of which are singletons. As for time point: newly diagnosed GD, antithyroid drugs for less than 3 months. Construction of the TCR library relied on RNA isolated from PBMCs. The same specimen was also included in a second study, on T cells in Graves' hyperthyroidism and ophthalmopathy.

Here the sequenced sample was peripheral blood mononuclear cells (PBMCs), taken at new diagnosis, from a patient treated with antithyroid drugs. Receptors were obtained from a woman aged 35-65 years with Graves disease.

This clonotype was counted at least ten times. The chain combines TRBV18 with TRBJ2-7, with D possibly matching TRBD1 (5 bases). Germline V lookup: CDR1 KGHSH, CDR2 LQKENI. This CDR3 has 14 residues. Trimming took off 0 bases at V and 5 bases at J, with 11 bases between the two ends. The DNA for the CDR3 is TGTGCCAGCTCACCACCGGCCCCCAGGGACGAGCAGTACTTC. Protein sequence: CASSPPAPRDEQYF.

This clonotype was detected ten times or more. J is TRBJ2-5 and V is TRBV7-9; 9 positions match TRBD2. Germline CDR1 is SEHNR and CDR2 is FQNEAQ (reference sequence). The V segment lost 4 bases and the J segment 5 bases; nucleotides outside the gene matches: 5. The CDR3 length is 14 residues. The CDR3 DNA follows: TGTGCCAGCAGCTCGGGACTAGCAGGCGAGACCCAGTACTTC. It is translated as CASSSGLAGETQYF.

This clonotype was counted a few times. The chain couples TRBV4-2 to TRBJ1-5; 10 positions match TRBD1. The junction had 12 bases not matched to a gene; V was cut back by 1 base and J by 0 bases. Germline V gene sequence: CDR1 LGHNA, CDR2 YNFKEQ. The CDR3 runs 20 residues. CDR3: CASSQALGTGVGDSNQPQHF. The CDR3 nucleotides are TGTGCCAGCAGCCAAGCCCTCGGGACAGGGGTGGGGGATAGCAATCAGCCCCAGCATTTT.

V is TRBV19 and J is TRBJ1-6; D possibly corresponds to TRBD1 (6 bases). Per the germline V gene, CDR1 is LNHDA and CDR2 is SQIVND (reference sequence). V was clipped by 3 bases and J by 6 bases, with 9 bases between them. There are 14 residues in the CDR3. This CDR3 is CASSMRDTNSPLHF. In DNA, the CDR3 is TGTGCCAGTAGTATGAGGGACACTAATTCACCCCTCCACTTT. The full variable domain, in which reference TRBV19 and TRBJ1-6 provide the parts outside the CDR3, is DGGITQSPKYLFRKEGQNVTLSCEQNLNHDAMYWYRQDPGQGLRLIYYSQIVNDFQKGDIAEGYSVSREKKESFPLTVTSAQKNPTAFYLCASSMRDTNSPLHFGNGTRLTVT.

This chain links TRBV19 with TRBJ2-1; 14 nucleotides match TRBD2. Germline V lookup: CDR1 LNHDA, CDR2 SQIVND (reference sequence). Trimming at V came to 5 bases and at J to 0 bases, leaving 12 bases not matched to a gene. CDR3 length: 20 residues. The CDR3 DNA reads TGTGCCAGTAGTCGTAGAGGACTAGCGGGGGGTGAAAGCTCCTACAATGAGCAGTTCTTC. Encoded protein: CASSRRGLAGGESSYNEQFF.